The 5 T cell receptor beta chains below were found in one sample sequenced in a study of blood T cell repertoires in COVID-19. Generated by immunoSEQ multiplex PCR, the TCRdb table keeps only in-frame clones and is missing some. The table includes about 48,000 clones, roughly four fifths detected once. Sequencing used peripheral blood. The receptor source for this set is a man aged 35 to 55 with acute or convalescent COVID-19.

The V call is TRBV7-2, the J call TRBJ2-3; D ambiguous. From germline, CDR1 is SGHTA and CDR2 FQGNSA. The V and J ends lost 5 bases and 0 bases respectively, with 9 bases between them. The CDR3 sequence is 14 residues long. The CDR3 DNA follows: TGTGCCAGCAGCCTTCTCAGGAGCACAGATACGCAGTATTTT. Encoded protein: CASSLLRSTDTQYF.

This chain links TRBV10-3 with TRBJ2-3; TRBD1 might be the D (6 bases). Trimming removed 5 bases from V and 5 bases from J, with 17 bases in between. This CDR3 spans 15 amino acids. CDR1 ENHRY and CDR2 SYGVKD come from the germline V gene. The DNA of the CDR3 is TGTGCCATCAGTTCAGGGGTCGGTGGTGTAGATACGCAGTATTTT. Translated, it gives CAISSGVGGVDTQYF.

V is TRBV11-2 and J is TRBJ2-5, with D possibly matching TRBD2 (5 bases). This CDR3 is built from 15 residues. The germline V and J ends were trimmed by 4 bases and 1 base, with 13 bases remaining between them. Germline lookup yields CDR1 SGHAT and CDR2 FQNNGV. CDR3 nucleotide sequence: TGTGCCAGCAGCTCCTTCGGACTCGTCCAAGAGACCCAGTACTTC. Translated: CASSSFGLVQETQYF.

V gene TRBV5-1 combines with J gene TRBJ1-3, with 10 bases aligning to TRBD1. CDR3 length: 17 residues. V was pared by 1 base and J by 2 bases, with 6 bases of the junction left unmatched. Per germline, CDR1 SGHRS and CDR2 YFSETQ. The CDR3, as DNA: TGCGCCAGCAGCTTGCTTCCGGGACAGGGGACTGGAAACACCATATATTTT. Its translation: CASSLLPGQGTGNTIYF.

This chain links TRBV9 with TRBJ1-1, with D possibly TRBD1 on 6 matching bases. The CDR3 has 16 amino acids. Germline CDR1 and CDR2: SGDLS and YYNGEE. With 4 bases removed from V and 1 base from J, the gap between germline ends came to 17 bases. CDR3 coding DNA: TGTGCCAGCAGCTCCGAGGGGCGGGGGCGGAACACTGAAGCTTTCTTT. As protein: CASSSEGRGRNTEAFF.